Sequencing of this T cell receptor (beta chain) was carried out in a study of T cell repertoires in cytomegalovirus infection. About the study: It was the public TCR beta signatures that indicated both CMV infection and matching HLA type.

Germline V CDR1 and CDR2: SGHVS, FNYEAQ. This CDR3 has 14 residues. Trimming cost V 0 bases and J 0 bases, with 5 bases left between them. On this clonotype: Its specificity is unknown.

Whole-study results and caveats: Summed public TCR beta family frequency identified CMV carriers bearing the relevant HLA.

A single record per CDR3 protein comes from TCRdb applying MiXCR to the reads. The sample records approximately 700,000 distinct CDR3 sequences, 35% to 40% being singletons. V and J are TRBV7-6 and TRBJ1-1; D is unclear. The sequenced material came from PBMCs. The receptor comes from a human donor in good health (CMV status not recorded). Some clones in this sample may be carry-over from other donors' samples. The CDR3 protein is CASSLALVNTEAFF. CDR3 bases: TGTGCCAGCAGCTTAGCGCTGGTGAACACTGAAGCTTTCTTT.